The T cell receptor beta chain described here comes from a study of identical twins. General observations from the study: Models underestimated out-of-frame TCR alpha sharing in monozygotic twins. For cord blood, abundant beta clonotypes had fewer insertions, unlike memory repertoires, which showed none.

About this clonotype itself: Its antigen is not identified.

Donors uniformly comprised healthy Caucasians. TCRdb reprocessed the 5' RACE reads with MiXCR, giving one entry per CDR3 protein. The sample has about 720,000 distinct CDR3 sequences, 18% seen once. Trimming took 4 bases from V and 3 from J; bases not matched to a gene: 5. CDR1 SGHRS and CDR2 YFSETQ come from the germline V gene. There are 14 residues in the CDR3. Separately, the same data were catalogued under a study of T cells expressing NK-cell markers. This second study says: Of the CD8+ T cells in 5 to 7 donors, roughly 1.0-7.5% belonged to dominant NKG2C+ clonotypes.

The source of this sequence is a woman younger than 35 in good health. The V and J genes are TRBV5-1 and TRBJ2-7; TRBD2 aligns across 9 bases. The specimen sequenced was PBMCs. CDR3 in DNA: TGCGCCAGCAGCATCGATAGCGGGGGCTACGAGCAGTACTTC. It translates to CASSIDSGGYEQYF.